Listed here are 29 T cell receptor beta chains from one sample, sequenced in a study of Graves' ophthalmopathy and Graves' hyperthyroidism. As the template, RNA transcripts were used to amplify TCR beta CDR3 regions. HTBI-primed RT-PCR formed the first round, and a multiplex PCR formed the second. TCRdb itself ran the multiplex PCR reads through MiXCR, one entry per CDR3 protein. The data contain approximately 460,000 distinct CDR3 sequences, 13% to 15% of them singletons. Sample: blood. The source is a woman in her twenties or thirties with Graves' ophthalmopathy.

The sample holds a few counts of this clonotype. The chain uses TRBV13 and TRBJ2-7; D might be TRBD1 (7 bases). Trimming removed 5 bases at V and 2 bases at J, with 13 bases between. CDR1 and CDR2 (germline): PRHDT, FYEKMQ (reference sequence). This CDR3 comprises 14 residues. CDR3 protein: CASSLTGEAYEQYF. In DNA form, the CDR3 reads TGTGCCAGCAGCCTTACAGGGGAGGCCTACGAGCAGTACTTC. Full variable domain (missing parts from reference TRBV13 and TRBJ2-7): AAGVIQSPRHLIKEKRETATLKCYPIPRHDTVYWYQQGPGQDPQFLISFYEKMQSDKGSIPDRFSAQQFSDYHSELNMSSLELGDSALYFCASSLTGEAYEQYFGPGTRLTVT.

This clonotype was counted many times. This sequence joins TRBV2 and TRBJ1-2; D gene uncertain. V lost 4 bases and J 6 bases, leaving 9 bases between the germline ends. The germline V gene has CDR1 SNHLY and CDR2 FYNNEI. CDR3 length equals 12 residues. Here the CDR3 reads CASSVSSDGYTF. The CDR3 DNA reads TGTGCCAGCAGTGTCAGCTCCGATGGCTACACCTTC.

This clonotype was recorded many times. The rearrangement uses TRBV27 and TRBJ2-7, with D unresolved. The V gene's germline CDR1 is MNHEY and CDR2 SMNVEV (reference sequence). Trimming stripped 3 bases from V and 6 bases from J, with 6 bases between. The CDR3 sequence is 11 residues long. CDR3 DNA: TGTGCCAGCAGTTTTAAGGGCGAGCAGTACTTC. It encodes CASSFKGEQYF.

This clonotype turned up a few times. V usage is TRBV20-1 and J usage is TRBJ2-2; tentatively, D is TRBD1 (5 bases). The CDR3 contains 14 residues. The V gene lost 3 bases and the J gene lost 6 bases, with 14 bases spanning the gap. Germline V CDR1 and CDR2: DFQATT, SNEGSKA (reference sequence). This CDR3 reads CSASRANLAGELFF. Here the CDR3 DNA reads TGCAGTGCTAGCAGGGCTAATCTTGCCGGGGAGCTGTTTTTT.

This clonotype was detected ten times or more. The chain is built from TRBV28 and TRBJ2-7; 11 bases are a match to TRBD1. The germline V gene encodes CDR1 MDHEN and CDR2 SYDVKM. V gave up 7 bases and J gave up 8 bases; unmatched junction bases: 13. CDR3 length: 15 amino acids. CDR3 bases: TGTGCCAGCAAAGCCCCCGGGACAGGGGGGGTCAAGCAGTACTTC. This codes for CASKAPGTGGVKQYF.

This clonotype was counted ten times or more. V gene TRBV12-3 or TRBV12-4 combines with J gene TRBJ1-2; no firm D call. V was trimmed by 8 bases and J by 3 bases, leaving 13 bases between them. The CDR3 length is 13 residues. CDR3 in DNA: TGTGCCAGCTCGGGGTTTCTCGACTATGGCTACACCTTC. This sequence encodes CASSGFLDYGYTF.

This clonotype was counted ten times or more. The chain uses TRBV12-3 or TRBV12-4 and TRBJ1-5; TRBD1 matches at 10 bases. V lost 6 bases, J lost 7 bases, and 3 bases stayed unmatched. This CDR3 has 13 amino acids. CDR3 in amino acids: CASSGQGGQPQHF. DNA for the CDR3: TGTGCCAGCAGCGGACAGGGGGGGCAGCCCCAGCATTTT.

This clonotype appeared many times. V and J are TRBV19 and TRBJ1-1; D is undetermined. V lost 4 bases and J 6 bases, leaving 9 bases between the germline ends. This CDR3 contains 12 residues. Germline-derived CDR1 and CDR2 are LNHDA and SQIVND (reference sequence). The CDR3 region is CASSRLGAEAFF. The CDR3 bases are TGTGCCAGTAGTAGGCTTGGGGCTGAAGCTTTCTTT. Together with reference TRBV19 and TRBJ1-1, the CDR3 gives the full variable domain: DGGITQSPKYLFRKEGQNVTLSCEQNLNHDAMYWYRQDPGQGLRLIYYSQIVNDFQKGDIAEGYSVSREKKESFPLTVTSAQKNPTAFYLCASSRLGAEAFFGQGTRLTVV.

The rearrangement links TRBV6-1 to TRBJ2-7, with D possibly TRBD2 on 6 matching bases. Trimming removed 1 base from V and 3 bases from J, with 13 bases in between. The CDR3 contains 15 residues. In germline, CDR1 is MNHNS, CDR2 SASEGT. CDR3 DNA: TGTGCCAGCAGTGAAGAACTCGGGAGTCACTACGAGCAGTACTTC. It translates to CASSEELGSHYEQYF.

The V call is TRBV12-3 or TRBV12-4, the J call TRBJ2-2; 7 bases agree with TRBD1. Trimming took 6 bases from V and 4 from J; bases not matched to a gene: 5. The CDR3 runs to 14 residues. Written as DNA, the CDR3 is TGTGCCAGCAGACTGAACAGGGGCACCGGGGAGCTGTTTTTT. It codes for CASRLNRGTGELFF.

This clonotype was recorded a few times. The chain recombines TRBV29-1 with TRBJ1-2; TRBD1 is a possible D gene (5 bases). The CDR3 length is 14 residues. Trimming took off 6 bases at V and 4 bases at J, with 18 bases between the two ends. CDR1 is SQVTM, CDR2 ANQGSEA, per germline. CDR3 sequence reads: CSVGGAPRLYGYTF. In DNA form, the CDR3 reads TGCAGCGTCGGAGGGGCACCCCGCCTCTATGGCTACACCTTC.

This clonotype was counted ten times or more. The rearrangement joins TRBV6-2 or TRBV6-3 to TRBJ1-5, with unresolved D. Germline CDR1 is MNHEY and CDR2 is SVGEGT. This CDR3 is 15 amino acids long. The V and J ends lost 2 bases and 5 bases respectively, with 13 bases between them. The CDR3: CASSYGSGRHQPQHF. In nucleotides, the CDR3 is TGTGCCAGCAGTTACGGTTCCGGTAGGCATCAGCCCCAGCATTTT.

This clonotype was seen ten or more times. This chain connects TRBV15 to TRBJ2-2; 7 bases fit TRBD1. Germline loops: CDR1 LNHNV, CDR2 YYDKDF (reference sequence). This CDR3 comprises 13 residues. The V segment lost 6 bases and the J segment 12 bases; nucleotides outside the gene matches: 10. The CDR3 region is CATRHPTGTKLFF. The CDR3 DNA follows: TGTGCCACCAGACACCCGACAGGGACGAAGCTGTTTTTT.

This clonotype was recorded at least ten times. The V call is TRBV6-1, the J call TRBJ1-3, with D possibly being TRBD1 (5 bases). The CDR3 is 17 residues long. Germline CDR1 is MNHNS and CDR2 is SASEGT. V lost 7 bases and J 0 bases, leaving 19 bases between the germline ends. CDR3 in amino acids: CASTKGLGFSSGNTIYF. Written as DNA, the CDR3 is TGTGCCAGCACGAAGGGGTTGGGGTTTAGCTCTGGAAACACCATATATTTT.

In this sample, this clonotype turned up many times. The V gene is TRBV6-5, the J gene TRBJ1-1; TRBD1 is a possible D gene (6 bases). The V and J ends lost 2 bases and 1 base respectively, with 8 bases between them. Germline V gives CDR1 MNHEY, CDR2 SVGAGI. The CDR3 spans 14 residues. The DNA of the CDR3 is TGTGCCAGCAGTTACCAGGGGTCGAACACTGAAGCTTTCTTT. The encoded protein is CASSYQGSNTEAFF.

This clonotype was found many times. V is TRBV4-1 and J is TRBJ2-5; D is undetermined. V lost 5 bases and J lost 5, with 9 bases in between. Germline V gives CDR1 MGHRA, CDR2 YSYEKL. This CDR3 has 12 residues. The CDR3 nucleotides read TGCGCCAGCAGCACGACGTCGGAGACCCAGTACTTC. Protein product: CASSTTSETQYF.

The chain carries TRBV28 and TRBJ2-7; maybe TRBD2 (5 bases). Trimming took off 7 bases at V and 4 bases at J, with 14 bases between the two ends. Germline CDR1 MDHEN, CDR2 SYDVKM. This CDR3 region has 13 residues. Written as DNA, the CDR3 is TGTGCCAGCAACGGACCTAGCTCGTACGAGCAGTACTTC. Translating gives CASNGPSSYEQYF. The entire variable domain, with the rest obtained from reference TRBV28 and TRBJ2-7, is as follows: DVKVTQSSRYLVKRTGEKVFLECVQDMDHENMFWYRQDPGLGLRLIYFSYDVKMKEKGDIPEGYSVSREKKERFSLILESASTNQTSMYLCASNGPSSYEQYFGPGTRLTVT.

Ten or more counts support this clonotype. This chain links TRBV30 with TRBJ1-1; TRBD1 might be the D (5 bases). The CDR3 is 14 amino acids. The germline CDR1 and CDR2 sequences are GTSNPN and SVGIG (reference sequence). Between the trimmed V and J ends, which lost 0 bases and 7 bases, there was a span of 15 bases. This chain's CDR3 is CAWSVPGREGEAFF. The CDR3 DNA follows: TGTGCCTGGAGTGTCCCGGGGCGGGAGGGTGAAGCTTTCTTT.

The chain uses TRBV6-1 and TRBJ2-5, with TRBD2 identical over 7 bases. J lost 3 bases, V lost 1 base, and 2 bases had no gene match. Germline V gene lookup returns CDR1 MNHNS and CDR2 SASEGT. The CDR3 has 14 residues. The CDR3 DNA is TGTGCCAGCAGTGAAGTCAGCGGGGAAGAGACCCAGTACTTC. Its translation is CASSEVSGEETQYF.

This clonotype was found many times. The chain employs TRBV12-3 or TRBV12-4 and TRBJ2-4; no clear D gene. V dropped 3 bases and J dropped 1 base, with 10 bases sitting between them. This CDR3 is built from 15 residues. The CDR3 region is CASSFVRQAKNIQYF. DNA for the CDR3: TGTGCCAGCAGTTTTGTGAGGCAGGCCAAAAACATTCAGTACTTC.

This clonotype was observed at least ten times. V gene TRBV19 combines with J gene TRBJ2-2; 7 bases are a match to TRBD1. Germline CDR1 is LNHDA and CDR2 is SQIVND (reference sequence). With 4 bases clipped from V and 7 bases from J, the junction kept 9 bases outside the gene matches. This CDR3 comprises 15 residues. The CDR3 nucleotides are TGTGCCAGTAGTACAGGCGCCAGGGGGATCGGGGAGCTGTTTTTT. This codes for CASSTGARGIGELFF.

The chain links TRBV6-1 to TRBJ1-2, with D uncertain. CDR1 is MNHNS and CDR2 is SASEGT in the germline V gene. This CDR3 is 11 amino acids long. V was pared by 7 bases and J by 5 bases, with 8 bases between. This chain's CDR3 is CASKNVYGYTF. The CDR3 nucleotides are TGTGCCAGCAAAAACGTGTATGGCTACACCTTC.

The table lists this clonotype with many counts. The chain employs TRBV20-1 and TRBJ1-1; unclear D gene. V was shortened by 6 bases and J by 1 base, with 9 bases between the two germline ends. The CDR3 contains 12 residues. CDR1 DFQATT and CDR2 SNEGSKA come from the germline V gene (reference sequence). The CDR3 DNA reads TGCAGTGCCCCTGAATCGAACACTGAAGCTTTCTTT. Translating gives CSAPESNTEAFF.

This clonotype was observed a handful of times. The CDR3 nucleotides are TGTGCCAGCAGCCTCGGGAGCCTACTAACCCACGAGCAGTACTTC. This encodes CASSLGSLLTHEQYF. J is TRBJ2-7 and V is TRBV28, with TRBD2 as a possible D gene (6 bases). CDR1 and CDR2 (germline): MDHEN, SYDVKM. The V end lost 6 bases, the J end lost 5 bases, and 20 bases lay between the germline ends. This CDR3 comprises 15 residues.

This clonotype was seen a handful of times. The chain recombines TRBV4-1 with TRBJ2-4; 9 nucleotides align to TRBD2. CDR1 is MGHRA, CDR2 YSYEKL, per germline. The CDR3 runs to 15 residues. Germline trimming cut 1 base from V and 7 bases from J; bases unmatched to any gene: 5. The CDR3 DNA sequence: TGCGCCAGCAGCCAAGGCTGGACTAGCGATAACATTCAGTACTTC. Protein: CASSQGWTSDNIQYF.

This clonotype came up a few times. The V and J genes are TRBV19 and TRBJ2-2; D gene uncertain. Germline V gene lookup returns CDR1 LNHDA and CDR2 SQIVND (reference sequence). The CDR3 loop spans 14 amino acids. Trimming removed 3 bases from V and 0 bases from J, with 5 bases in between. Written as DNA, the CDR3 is TGTGCCAGTAGTATGTCCCCGAACACCGGGGAGCTGTTTTTT. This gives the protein CASSMSPNTGELFF.

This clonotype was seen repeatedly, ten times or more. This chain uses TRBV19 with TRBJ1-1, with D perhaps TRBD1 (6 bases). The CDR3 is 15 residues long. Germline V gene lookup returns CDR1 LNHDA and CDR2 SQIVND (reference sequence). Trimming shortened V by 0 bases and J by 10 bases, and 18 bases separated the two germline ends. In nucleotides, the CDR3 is TGTGCCAGTAGTATAGACCTGACAGGAGCGACGGGAGCTTTCTTT. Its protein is CASSIDLTGATGAFF.

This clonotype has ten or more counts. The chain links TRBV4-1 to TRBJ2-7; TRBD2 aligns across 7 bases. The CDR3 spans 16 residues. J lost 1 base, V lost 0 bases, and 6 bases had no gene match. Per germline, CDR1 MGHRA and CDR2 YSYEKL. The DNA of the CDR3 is TGCGCCAGCAGCCAAGATCGGAGCGGGGTATCCTACGAGCAGTACTTC. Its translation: CASSQDRSGVSYEQYF.

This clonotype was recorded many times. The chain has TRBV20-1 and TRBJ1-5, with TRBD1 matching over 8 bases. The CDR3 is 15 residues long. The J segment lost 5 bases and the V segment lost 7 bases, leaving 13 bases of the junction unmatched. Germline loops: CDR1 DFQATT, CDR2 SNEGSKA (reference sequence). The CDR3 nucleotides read TGCAGTGTTCGAAAACCCGCAGGGGGCCATCAGCCCCAGCATTTT. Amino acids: CSVRKPAGGHQPQHF.